Presented here are 24 T cell receptor beta chains from one specimen sequenced in a study of CD8 T cells in ankylosing spondylitis. Broader study findings: What seemed typical of ankylosing spondylitis blood was a TCR beta motif built from roughly eight highly homologous variants.

TCRdb re-analysed the 5' RACE reads in MiXCR, keeping a single row per CDR3 protein. The sample holds 450,000 to 550,000 distinct CDR3 sequences, 5.3% seen once. No antigen has been identified for these receptors. Material: blood, either unsorted or a sorted T cell fraction (not recorded which). These receptors all come from a male donor with ankylosing spondylitis.

Many counts were recorded for this clonotype. The J gene is TRBJ2-1, the V gene TRBV7-9, with 12 nucleotides matching TRBD2. After removal of 5 bases from V and 6 bases from J, the junction contained 8 bases not matched to a gene. There are 16 residues in the CDR3. Germline lookup yields CDR1 SEHNR and CDR2 FQNEAQ (reference sequence). CDR3 sequence reads: CASSVPTSGRSNEQFF. The CDR3 region has the DNA TGTGCCAGCAGCGTACCGACTAGCGGGAGAAGCAATGAGCAGTTCTTC.

The genes are TRBV27 and TRBJ1-2; the D gene is possibly TRBD1 (6 bases). Germline V lookup: CDR1 MNHEY, CDR2 SMNVEV (reference sequence). The length of the CDR3 is 15 residues. Trimming stripped 6 bases from V and 6 bases from J, with 20 bases between. The DNA of the CDR3 is TGTGCCAGCAGGTCAAACCTACAGGGCCCCCATGGCTACACCTTC. Residues: CASRSNLQGPHGYTF.

In its sample, this clonotype was seen many times. This sequence joins TRBV25-1 and TRBJ2-7; TRBD1 might be the D (5 bases). The CDR3 covers 14 residues. Trimming took 6 bases from V and 5 from J, leaving 17 bases between them. Germline-derived CDR1 and CDR2 are MGHDK and SYGVNS. The CDR3 bases are TGTGCCAGCAGCCCAAAAGGACATTGGGACGAGCAGTACTTC. Protein sequence: CASSPKGHWDEQYF.

This clonotype was picked up many times. This rearrangement joins TRBV5-1 to TRBJ2-5, with 7 bases fitting TRBD2. Germline loops: CDR1 SGHRS, CDR2 YFSETQ. The CDR3 is made up of 15 amino acids. Trimming removed 4 bases from V and 3 bases from J; junction bases left unmatched: 9. CDR3 sequence reads: CASSRTGLGEETQYF. CDR3 coding DNA: TGCGCCAGCAGCCGAACCGGACTAGGAGAAGAGACCCAGTACTTC.

The rearrangement links TRBV12-3 or TRBV12-4 to TRBJ2-1, with D perhaps matching TRBD2 (6 bases). The CDR3 contains 13 residues. V lost 2 bases and J 10 bases, leaving 12 bases between the germline ends. CDR3 in DNA: TGTGCCAGCAGTTTATGGGCGGGAAACGAGCAGTTCTTC. It encodes CASSLWAGNEQFF.

The chain carries TRBV7-2 and TRBJ2-1, with D tentatively TRBD1 (8 bases). The CDR3 extends over 14 amino acids. CDR1 SGHTA and CDR2 FQGNSA come from the germline V gene. Trimming removed 5 bases from V and 8 bases from J, with 16 bases in between. CDR3 nucleotides: TGTGCCAGCAGCGAGAGACAGGGGAGGGATGAGCAGTTCTTC. This encodes CASSERQGRDEQFF.

This sequence joins TRBV4-1 and TRBJ2-2; D not resolved. The CDR3 contains 14 residues. The V gene lost 3 bases and the J gene lost 6 bases, with 11 bases spanning the gap. CDR1 MGHRA and CDR2 YSYEKL come from the germline V gene. The CDR3 is CASSQQLGSGELFF. CDR3 bases: TGCGCCAGCAGCCAGCAACTCGGGTCCGGGGAGCTGTTTTTT.

This clonotype was seen ten or more times. The rearrangement links TRBV25-1 to TRBJ2-1; D uncertain. Deletions cut 3 bases from V and 4 bases from J, with 13 bases between. The CDR3 extends over 15 amino acids. The germline V gene has CDR1 MGHDK and CDR2 SYGVNS. The chain's CDR3 is CASSDQPRVYNEQFF. CDR3 in DNA: TGTGCCAGCAGTGATCAACCACGAGTTTACAATGAGCAGTTCTTC.

This clonotype has just a few counts. This chain joins TRBV7-6 and TRBJ2-5, with 7 bases matching TRBD2. The CDR3 has 18 amino acids. V dropped 2 bases and J dropped 2; count of bases not matched to a gene: 14. Germline lookup yields CDR1 SGHVS and CDR2 FNYEAQ. This CDR3 reads CASSLSPLRGLRQETQYF. CDR3 coding DNA: TGTGCCAGCAGCTTATCCCCCCTGAGGGGACTAAGACAAGAGACCCAGTACTTC.

This clonotype was picked up many times. The J gene is TRBJ2-1, the V gene TRBV18; 7 nucleotides line up with TRBD1. The CDR3 consists of 14 residues. Germline loops: CDR1 KGHSH, CDR2 LQKENI. V was pared by 0 bases and J by 8 bases, with 4 bases of the junction left unmatched. DNA for the CDR3: TGTGCCAGCTCACCACCGGTAAGGGGGCATGAGCAGTTCTTC. It encodes CASSPPVRGHEQFF. Filled out from reference TRBV18 and TRBJ2-1, the complete variable domain reads NAGVMQNPRHLVRRRGQEARLRCSPMKGHSHVYWYRQLPEEGLKFMVYLQKENIIDESGMPKERFSAEFPKEGPSILRIQQVVRGDSAAYFCASSPPVRGHEQFFGPGTRLTVL.

This clonotype has at least ten counts. This sequence joins TRBV15 and TRBJ2-2, with D possibly matching TRBD2 (6 bases). This CDR3 spans 15 amino acids. The V end was cut by 6 bases, the J end by 5 bases, with 16 bases between. Germline CDR1 LNHNV, CDR2 YYDKDF (reference sequence). The CDR3 DNA reads TGTGCCACCAGGGAGAAGGGAGGAGGGACCGGGGAGCTGTTTTTT. This sequence encodes CATREKGGGTGELFF.

This clonotype was observed many times. The chain combines TRBV5-1 with TRBJ2-2; no reliable D call. The CDR3 is made up of 14 amino acids. Trimming shortened V by 1 base and J by 6 bases, and 10 bases separated the two germline ends. From germline, CDR1 is SGHRS and CDR2 YFSETQ. CDR3: CASSLRLDAGELFF. The CDR3 nucleotides are TGCGCCAGCAGCTTGCGCCTAGACGCCGGGGAGCTGTTTTTT.

This clonotype was seen at least ten times. This chain uses TRBV2 with TRBJ2-1; D is tentatively TRBD1 or TRBD2 (6 bases each). Germline CDR1 SNHLY, CDR2 FYNNEI. This CDR3 has 13 amino acids. With 7 bases removed from V and 7 bases from J, the gap between germline ends came to 14 bases. Written as DNA, the CDR3 is TGTGCCAGCACCAAAGGAGGGGGGAATGAGCAGTTCTTC. The encoded protein is CASTKGGGNEQFF.

At least ten counts were recorded for this clonotype. This sequence joins TRBV20-1 and TRBJ1-5; TRBD1 aligns across 8 bases. The V segment lost 4 bases and the J segment 0 bases; nucleotides outside the gene matches: 2. CDR1 DFQATT and CDR2 SNEGSKA come from the germline V gene (reference sequence). CDR3 length: 14 residues. CDR3 coding DNA: TGCAGTGCTAACCAGGGGGCTAGCAATCAGCCCCAGCATTTT. Its translation: CSANQGASNQPQHF.

This clonotype was counted at least ten times. The V call is TRBV18, the J call TRBJ2-3; possibly TRBD1 for D (6 bases). CDR1 and CDR2 (germline): KGHSH, LQKENI. Trimming took 2 bases from V and 1 from J, leaving 13 bases between them. The CDR3 extends over 16 amino acids. Written as DNA, the CDR3 is TGTGCCAGCTCACCAACGGACAGCCCAGGCACAGATACGCAGTATTTT. The encoded protein is CASSPTDSPGTDTQYF.

This clonotype was picked up many times. J is TRBJ2-3 and V is TRBV25-1; D unresolved. V was cut by 2 bases and J by 5 bases, with 8 bases left in between. CDR3 size: 13 residues. Germline lookup yields CDR1 MGHDK and CDR2 SYGVNS. In nucleotides, the CDR3 is TGTGCCAGCAGTGAAGGGTTGGGAGATACGCAGTATTTT. Translated: CASSEGLGDTQYF.

Many counts were recorded for this clonotype. This rearrangement joins TRBV7-9 to TRBJ2-5; D is tentatively TRBD1 or TRBD2 (5 bases each). Trimming left V 1 base short and J 5 bases short, with 14 bases between. The germline gives CDR1 SEHNR, CDR2 FQNEAQ (reference sequence). The CDR3 has 15 amino acids. In nucleotides, the CDR3 is TGTGCCAGCAGCTTAGGTGGGGGATTCGGGGAGACCCAGTACTTC. Its protein is CASSLGGGFGETQYF.

This clonotype turned up a few times. This sequence joins TRBV28 and TRBJ2-4, with D possibly being TRBD1 (5 bases). Germline V CDR1 and CDR2: MDHEN, SYDVKM. The CDR3 covers 19 residues. With 3 bases removed from V and 0 bases from J, the gap between germline ends came to 21 bases. CDR3 residues: CASSFPGYTLERAKNIQYF. CDR3 in DNA: TGTGCCAGCAGTTTCCCAGGGTATACCTTGGAGAGAGCCAAAAACATTCAGTACTTC.

In its sample, this clonotype was seen many times. The chain couples TRBV4-2 to TRBJ1-4; 7 nucleotides agree with TRBD1. The CDR3 runs to 15 residues. V shed 3 bases and J 8 bases; nucleotides not matched to a gene: 9. CDR1 is LGHNA, CDR2 YNFKEQ, per germline. Here the CDR3 DNA reads TGTGCCAGCAGCCAGAAAAGGGGGCTAGAGGAAAAACTGTTTTTT. This translates into CASSQKRGLEEKLFF.

This clonotype was seen ten or more times. V and J are TRBV5-1 and TRBJ2-3, with D hard to call. The germline V and J ends were trimmed by 5 bases and 0 bases, with 13 bases remaining between them. Germline values: CDR1 SGHRS, CDR2 YFSETQ. The CDR3 sequence is 15 residues long. CDR3 in DNA: TGCGCCAGCAGTCAAGCTTGGGCTAGCACAGATACGCAGTATTTT. Its protein is CASSQAWASTDTQYF.

In this sample, this clonotype turned up a few times. The chain employs TRBV28 and TRBJ2-7, with a tentative D call TRBD2 (5 bases). The length of the CDR3 is 12 residues. Trimming took off 5 bases at V and 6 bases at J, with 11 bases between the two ends. Looked up from germline, CDR1 is MDHEN and CDR2 is SYDVKM. CDR3 residues: CASSLPSFEQYF. The CDR3 nucleotides are TGTGCCAGCAGTCTTCCTAGCTTCGAGCAGTACTTC. Using reference TRBV28 and TRBJ2-7 for the parts outside the CDR3, the full variable domain is DVKVTQSSRYLVKRTGEKVFLECVQDMDHENMFWYRQDPGLGLRLIYFSYDVKMKEKGDIPEGYSVSREKKERFSLILESASTNQTSMYLCASSLPSFEQYFGPGTRLTVT.

This clonotype was seen repeatedly, ten times or more. The genes are TRBV11-3 and TRBJ2-2, with 9 bases aligning to TRBD1. Germline V CDR1 and CDR2: SGHNT, YENEEA. This CDR3 contains 17 residues. With V trimmed by 3 bases and J by 4 bases, 9 bases remained unmatched. CDR3 DNA sequence: TGTGCCAGCAGCTTTGGACAGGGGCGCCGGGGCACCGGGGAGCTGTTTTTT. Translating it yields CASSFGQGRRGTGELFF.

This clonotype was detected many times. The chain has TRBV24-1 and TRBJ2-1; 12 bases are shared with TRBD1. Germline trimming cut 2 bases from V and 7 bases from J; bases unmatched to any gene: 2. The germline CDR1 and CDR2 sequences are KGHDR and SFDVKD. There are 15 residues in the CDR3. CDR3 coding DNA: TGTGCCACCAGTGATTCGGGACAGGGGGCGAATGAGCAGTTCTTC. Translated: CATSDSGQGANEQFF.

This clonotype came up many times. The chain uses TRBV29-1 and TRBJ1-2; D possibly corresponds to TRBD1 (6 bases). CDR3 length: 12 amino acids. Trimming stripped 7 bases from V and 10 bases from J, with 19 bases between. Looked up from germline, CDR1 is SQVTM and CDR2 is ANQGSEA. This CDR3 reads CSALQGLMVYTF. DNA for the CDR3: TGCAGCGCCTTACAGGGTCTAATGGTCTACACCTTC.